The 5 T cell receptor beta chains presented below share a single source sample, sequenced in a study of OX40 agonist ivuxolimab in advanced cancers. Clones were read by immunoSEQ multiplex PCR, and TCRdb kept only the in-frame ones, dropping some. Of about 89,000 clones in the sample, approximately 90% were seen once. This specimen was CD4+ or CD8+ T cells sorted from blood, taken in a trial of the OX40 agonist ivuxolimab. The receptors shown here come from an adult with an advanced solid tumor such as melanoma, head and neck, liver or kidney cancer.

The chain has TRBV4-2 and TRBJ1-3; no clear D. Germline assignment: CDR1 LGHNA and CDR2 YNFKEQ. V lost 3 bases to trimming and J lost 4 bases, with 19 bases between them. CDR3 size: 17 residues. The CDR3 DNA sequence: TGTGCCAGCAGCCATAATAGCATGAGGGCTCAGGGAAACACCATATATTTT. Amino acid sequence: CASSHNSMRAQGNTIYF.

CDR3 sequence reads: CASSRGTGGYGYTF. The CDR3 DNA sequence: TGTGCCAGCAGCCGAGGGACAGGGGGCTATGGCTACACCTTC. The chain carries TRBV7-2 and TRBJ1-2; TRBD1 aligns across 11 bases. The CDR3 spans 14 residues. The germline V gene has CDR1 SGHTA and CDR2 FQGNSA. V was pared by 5 bases and J by 4 bases, with 3 bases of the junction left unmatched.

V gene TRBV4-3 combines with J gene TRBJ1-2; possibly TRBD1 for D (5 bases). Trimming removed 4 bases at V and 8 bases at J, with 11 bases between. The germline gives CDR1 LGHNA, CDR2 YSLEER. The CDR3 has 12 residues. The CDR3 protein is CASSPGEGGYTF. DNA of the CDR3: TGCGCCAGCAGCCCGGGAGAGGGGGGCTACACCTTC.

This chain uses TRBV6-5 with TRBJ2-1; 13 nucleotides align to TRBD2. The trim removed 0 bases at V and 15 bases at J, leaving 11 bases unmatched. Germline V gives CDR1 MNHEY, CDR2 SVGAGI. The CDR3 consists of 16 residues. CDR3 coding DNA: TGTGCCAGCAGTTACTCGATACTAGCGGGGGGGGCCGAGATGTTCTTC. Translation: CASSYSILAGGAEMFF.

The genes are TRBV27 and TRBJ2-5, with D perhaps matching TRBD1 or TRBD2 (5 bases each). Germline loops: CDR1 MNHEY, CDR2 SMNVEV (reference sequence). CDR3 length: 16 amino acids. V was pared by 8 bases and J by 5 bases, with 24 bases between. The CDR3 spells CASGDGLGRPGETQYF. The CDR3 bases are TGTGCCAGCGGGGACGGCTTAGGGCGTCCAGGGGAGACCCAGTACTTC.